Detailed here is one T cell receptor beta chain. The antigen remains unidentified. The data belong to a study of OX40 agonist ivuxolimab in advanced cancers. V lost 1 base to trimming and J lost 10 bases; unmatched junction nucleotides: 6. Per germline, CDR1 KGHSH and CDR2 LQKENI. The CDR3 totals 13 residues. TCRdb keeps only in-frame clones here, not all; method: immunoSEQ multiplex PCR. The sample consists of about 80,000 clones, more than 90% of them appearing once. Study conclusions and caveats: Near-lowest levels of clonal expansion characterized partial responders at 0.1-3.0 mg/kg. At 0.1 to 3.0 mg/kg and by week 6, CD4+ and CD8+ T cells in the blood had expanded clonally. Fewer expanded clones were found on average in CD4+ than in CD8+ T cells.

Specimen: CD4+ or CD8+ T cells sorted from blood, collected in a trial of the OX40 agonist ivuxolimab. The source of this sequence is an adult with an advanced solid tumor such as melanoma, head and neck, liver or kidney cancer. V is TRBV18 and J is TRBJ1-2; TRBD1 agrees at 7 bases. The CDR3 loop is CASSPRYQGDYTF. CDR3 in DNA: TGTGCCAGCTCACCACGTTACCAGGGGGACTACACCTTC. Full variable domain (outside the CDR3, taken from reference TRBV18 and TRBJ1-2): NAGVMQNPRHLVRRRGQEARLRCSPMKGHSHVYWYRQLPEEGLKFMVYLQKENIIDESGMPKERFSAEFPKEGPSILRIQQVVRGDSAAYFCASSPRYQGDYTFGSGTRLTVV.